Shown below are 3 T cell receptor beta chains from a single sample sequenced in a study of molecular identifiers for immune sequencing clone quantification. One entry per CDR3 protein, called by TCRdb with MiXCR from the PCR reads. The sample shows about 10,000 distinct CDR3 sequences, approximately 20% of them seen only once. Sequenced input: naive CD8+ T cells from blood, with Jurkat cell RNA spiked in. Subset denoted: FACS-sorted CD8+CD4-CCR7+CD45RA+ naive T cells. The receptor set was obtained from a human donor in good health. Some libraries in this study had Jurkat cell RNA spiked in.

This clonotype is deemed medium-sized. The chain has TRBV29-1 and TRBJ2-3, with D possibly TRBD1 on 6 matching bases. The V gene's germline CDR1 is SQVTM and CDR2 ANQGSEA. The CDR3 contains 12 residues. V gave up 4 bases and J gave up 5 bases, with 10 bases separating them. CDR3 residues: CSVAQGLDTQYF. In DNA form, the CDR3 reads TGCAGCGTTGCCCAGGGGTTAGATACGCAGTATTTT.

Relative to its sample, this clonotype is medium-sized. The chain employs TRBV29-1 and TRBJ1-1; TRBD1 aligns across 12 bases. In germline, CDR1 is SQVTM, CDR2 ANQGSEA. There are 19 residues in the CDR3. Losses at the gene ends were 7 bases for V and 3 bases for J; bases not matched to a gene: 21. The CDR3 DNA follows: TGCAGCGCTGGCTACTCTCCCGGGACAGGGGGCGAGCGCGACACTGAAGCTTTCTTT. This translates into CSAGYSPGTGGERDTEAFF.

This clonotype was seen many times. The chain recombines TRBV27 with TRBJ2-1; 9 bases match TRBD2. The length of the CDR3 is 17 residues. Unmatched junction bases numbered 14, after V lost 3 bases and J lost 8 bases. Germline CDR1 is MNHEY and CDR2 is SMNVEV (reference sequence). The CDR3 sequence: CASSFSVTSGPPDEQFF. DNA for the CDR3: TGTGCCAGCAGTTTCTCCGTCACTAGCGGGCCGCCGGATGAGCAGTTCTTC.